The 18 T cell receptor beta chains below were found in one sample sequenced in a study of OX40 agonist ivuxolimab in advanced cancers. TCRdb keeps only in-frame clones here, not all; method: immunoSEQ multiplex PCR. Found here are 35,000 or so clones, around 77% of them singletons; the top ten hold 21%. Material: CD4+ or CD8+ T cells sorted from blood, obtained in a trial of the OX40 agonist ivuxolimab. The origin of the receptors is an adult with an advanced solid tumor such as melanoma, head and neck, liver or kidney cancer.

This sequence joins TRBV7-9 and TRBJ2-7; D possibly matches TRBD1 or TRBD2 (5 bases each). The germline CDR1 and CDR2 sequences are SEHNR and FQNEAQ (reference sequence). V dropped 10 bases and J dropped 0 bases, with 10 bases sitting between them. CDR3 length: 12 residues. DNA of the CDR3: TGTGCCATCGAGGGGAACTCCTACGAGCAGTACTTC. Amino acids: CAIEGNSYEQYF.

CDR3 protein: CSVKLGKKGYEQYF. CDR3 sequence (DNA): TGCAGCGTTAAACTAGGAAAAAAAGGTTACGAGCAGTACTTC. The chain couples TRBV29-1 to TRBJ2-7, with D tentatively TRBD2 (5 bases). Trimming removed 5 bases from V and 4 bases from J, with 18 bases in between. Per the germline V gene, CDR1 is SQVTM and CDR2 is ANQGSEA. The CDR3 totals 14 residues.

The chain links TRBV6-1 to TRBJ2-7; D is possibly TRBD2 (6 bases). Trimming cost V 2 bases and J 3 bases, with 23 bases left between them. Germline values: CDR1 MNHNS, CDR2 SASEGT. This CDR3 contains 18 residues. CDR3 amino acids: CASSEPPQGRGTVYEQYF. The CDR3 region has the DNA TGTGCCAGCAGTGAACCCCCACAAGGGCGGGGTACGGTCTACGAGCAGTACTTC.

V is TRBV7-9 and J is TRBJ1-1, with 10 bases identical to TRBD1. V lost 1 base to trimming and J lost 3 bases; unmatched junction nucleotides: 2. This CDR3 contains 15 residues. CDR1 is SEHNR and CDR2 is FQNEAQ in the germline V gene (reference sequence). This CDR3 reads CASSLGGTGDTEAFF. CDR3 nucleotide sequence: TGTGCCAGCAGCTTAGGAGGGACAGGGGACACTGAAGCTTTCTTT.

The chain combines TRBV10-3 with TRBJ2-1; possibly TRBD2 for D (6 bases). CDR3 length: 19 residues. The germline V gene has CDR1 ENHRY and CDR2 SYGVKD. Trimming took 6 bases from V and 0 from J, leaving 24 bases between them. The CDR3 region is CAIRDRLVGVGFSYNEQFF. In nucleotides, the CDR3 is TGTGCCATCAGGGACCGACTAGTCGGGGTGGGGTTCTCCTACAATGAGCAGTTCTTC.

This clone turned up a few times. The chain employs TRBV30 and TRBJ2-5; D unclear. Germline CDR1 and CDR2: GTSNPN and SVGIG (reference sequence). The CDR3 covers 15 residues. V gave up 1 base and J gave up 6 bases, with 18 bases separating them. This CDR3 is CAWSGRLGWAQTQYF. CDR3 sequence (DNA): TGTGCCTGGAGTGGTCGGTTAGGGTGGGCCCAGACCCAGTACTTC. The variable domain in full, completed from reference TRBV30 and TRBJ2-5, reads SQTIHQWPATLVQPVGSPLSLECTVEGTSNPNLYWYRQAAGRGLQLLFYSVGIGQISSEVPQNLSASRPQDRQFILSSKKLLLSDSGFYLCAWSGRLGWAQTQYFGPGTRLLVL.

The gene calls are TRBV12-5 and TRBJ1-2, with TRBD1 as a possible D gene (5 bases). From germline, CDR1 is LGHNT and CDR2 FRNRAP. This CDR3 is 13 amino acids long. V was pared by 7 bases and J by 5 bases, with 14 bases between. The CDR3 bases are TGTGCTAGTGCCCTGGGGGGGATTTATGGCTACACCTTC. Translating gives CASALGGIYGYTF.

V is TRBV27 and J is TRBJ2-1; no definite D call. In germline, CDR1 is MNHEY, CDR2 SMNVEV (reference sequence). This CDR3 has 13 residues. The germline V and J ends were trimmed by 5 bases and 4 bases, with 9 bases remaining between them. The CDR3 protein is CASSPTIYNEQFF. In nucleotides, the CDR3 is TGTGCCAGCAGTCCTACGATTTACAATGAGCAGTTCTTC.

CDR3 loop: CASSVGGAYNEQFF. The CDR3 DNA sequence: TGTGCCAGCAGCGTCGGGGGGGCCTACAATGAGCAGTTCTTC. The rearrangement uses TRBV7-8 and TRBJ2-1, with TRBD2 matching 8 bases. Losses at the gene ends were 5 bases for V and 2 bases for J; bases not matched to a gene: 2. The CDR3 spans 14 residues. Germline CDR1 reads SGHVS; CDR2 reads FQNEAQ.

This chain joins TRBV2 and TRBJ1-2; D ambiguous. Trimming removed 7 bases from V and 4 bases from J, with 4 bases in between. This CDR3 is 10 amino acids long. Germline lookup yields CDR1 SNHLY and CDR2 FYNNEI. The CDR3: CASKGYGYTF. CDR3 bases: TGTGCCAGCAAGGGCTATGGCTACACCTTC. Using reference TRBV2 and TRBJ1-2 for the parts outside the CDR3, the full variable domain is EPEVTQTPSHQVTQMGQEVILRCVPISNHLYFYWYRQILGQKVEFLVSFYNNEISEKSEIFDDQFSVERPDGSNFTLKIRSTKLEDSAMYFCASKGYGYTFGSGTRLTVV.

The chain joins TRBV7-2 to TRBJ2-5, with D tentatively TRBD1 or TRBD2 (5 bases each). Trimming removed 6 bases at V and 5 bases at J, with 19 bases between. The CDR3 is 15 amino acids. The germline gives CDR1 SGHTA, CDR2 FQGNSA. The CDR3 sequence: CASRNTGTSRETQYF. The CDR3 nucleotides are TGTGCCAGCAGGAATACCGGGACCAGCAGGGAGACCCAGTACTTC.

The gene calls are TRBV30 and TRBJ1-4; perhaps TRBD1 as D (5 bases). CDR3 length: 13 amino acids. V was clipped by 4 bases and J by 3 bases, with 9 bases between them. CDR1 is GTSNPN and CDR2 is SVGIG in the germline V gene (reference sequence). In nucleotides, the CDR3 is TGTGCCTGGACCGACAGCCCTAATGAAAAACTGTTTTTT. This translates into CAWTDSPNEKLFF. Supplemented by reference TRBV30 and TRBJ1-4, the full variable domain reads SQTIHQWPATLVQPVGSPLSLECTVEGTSNPNLYWYRQAAGRGLQLLFYSVGIGQISSEVPQNLSASRPQDRQFILSSKKLLLSDSGFYLCAWTDSPNEKLFFGSGTQLSVL.

V usage is TRBV6-5 and J usage is TRBJ1-1; D remains unclear. Germline CDR1 MNHEY, CDR2 SVGAGI. The CDR3 runs 13 residues. V shed 0 bases and J shed 5 bases, with 7 bases lying between them. This CDR3 is CASSYSEVTEAFF. The CDR3 DNA reads as TGTGCCAGCAGTTACTCGGAGGTAACTGAAGCTTTCTTT.

The chain combines TRBV9 with TRBJ2-1; a weak D match, TRBD1 (5 bases). The CDR3 consists of 15 residues. Trimming shortened V by 0 bases and J by 2 bases, and 9 bases separated the two germline ends. Germline V gives CDR1 SGDLS, CDR2 YYNGEE. Written as DNA, the CDR3 is TGTGCCAGCAGCGTAGGGGAAGGGGCCTACAATGAGCAGTTCTTC. It yields the protein CASSVGEGAYNEQFF.

In its sample, this clone was seen once. The V and J genes are TRBV7-9 and TRBJ1-1; D uncertain. The CDR3 runs 13 residues. V was pared by 6 bases and J by 2 bases, with 10 bases between. Germline CDR1 is SEHNR and CDR2 is FQNEAQ (reference sequence). CDR3: CASRSPGNTEAFF. The CDR3 bases are TGTGCCAGCAGGTCACCGGGAAACACTGAAGCTTTCTTT.

The CDR3 here is CASSPYRTSGQYF. For the CDR3, the DNA is TGTGCCAGCTCACCATATCGGACTAGCGGGCAGTACTTC. V is TRBV18 and J is TRBJ2-7; 10 positions agree with TRBD2. V was clipped by 2 bases and J by 9 bases; unmatched bases: 4. CDR3 size: 13 residues. Germline CDR1 and CDR2: KGHSH and LQKENI.

The V gene is TRBV27, the J gene TRBJ2-6; weak D call: TRBD1 (6 bases). Trimming cost V 0 bases and J 2 bases, with 14 bases left between them. CDR3 length: 18 residues. CDR1 and CDR2 (germline): MNHEY, SMNVEV (reference sequence). The CDR3 bases are TGTGCCAGCAGTTTATCGGGGACAAGCCGAGCTGGGGCCAACGTCCTGACTTTC. It codes for CASSLSGTSRAGANVLTF.

The chain combines TRBV7-8 with TRBJ1-2, with TRBD1 as a possible D gene (6 bases). The CDR3 extends over 13 amino acids. The V gene lost 1 base and the J gene lost 8 bases, with 11 bases spanning the gap. Germline V gene data show CDR1 as SGHVS and CDR2 as FQNEAQ. DNA of the CDR3: TGTGCCAGCAGCTTAGAGGGGGGCTGGGGCTACACCTTC. Its protein is CASSLEGGWGYTF.